These 7 T cell receptor beta chains originate from one sample sequenced in a study of T cells after yellow fever vaccination. TCRdb processed the 5' RACE reads anew with MiXCR; each CDR3 protein has one entry. There are fewer than 350,000 distinct CDR3 sequences in the sample; roughly 8.7% occur only once, and 18% lies in the top ten. The specimen was PBMCs, collected on the day of the first yellow fever vaccination. The receptor source for this set is a man between 18 and 35 years old who received the YFV17D yellow fever vaccine.

A few counts support this clonotype. The CDR3 DNA sequence: TGCAGTGCTAGAGAAACCCGGGCTAATTCACCCCTCCACTTT. This encodes CSARETRANSPLHF. The chain is built from TRBV20-1 and TRBJ1-6; D is uncertain. CDR3 length equals 14 residues. The V end was cut by 0 bases, the J end by 6 bases, with 9 bases between. Germline CDR1 reads DFQATT; CDR2 reads SNEGSKA (reference sequence).

This sequence joins TRBV5-4 and TRBJ2-1; TRBD1 aligns across 7 bases. J lost 5 bases, V lost 6 bases, and 5 bases had no gene match. The CDR3 totals 13 residues. Germline values: CDR1 SGHNT, CDR2 YYREEE (reference sequence). The DNA for the CDR3 is TGTGCCAGCAACAGGGGATCGGACAATGAGCAGTTCTTC. Residues: CASNRGSDNEQFF.

This clonotype was counted ten times or more. The genes are TRBV5-1 and TRBJ1-4; 7 nucleotides match TRBD1. The CDR3 has 17 amino acids. V gave up 3 bases and J gave up 5 bases; unmatched junction bases: 13. Germline V gene sequence: CDR1 SGHRS, CDR2 YFSETQ. CDR3 region: CASSSGASDRVNEKLFF. In nucleotides, the CDR3 is TGCGCCAGCAGCTCCGGGGCCTCCGACAGGGTGAATGAAAAACTGTTTTTT.

This rearrangement joins TRBV11-2 to TRBJ2-5; perhaps TRBD2 as D (6 bases). The V and J ends lost 6 bases and 1 base respectively, with 9 bases between them. Germline loops: CDR1 SGHAT, CDR2 FQNNGV. The CDR3 is made up of 13 amino acids. Here the CDR3 reads CASRALAQETQYF. As DNA, the CDR3 is TGTGCCAGCAGAGCACTAGCCCAAGAGACCCAGTACTTC.

Many counts were recorded for this clonotype. The chain uses TRBV29-1 and TRBJ2-5; TRBD2 agrees at 8 bases. V shed 0 bases and J 5 bases; nucleotides not matched to a gene: 8. The CDR3 spans 15 residues. CDR1 is SQVTM and CDR2 is ANQGSEA in the germline V gene. The CDR3 reads CSVEDGRGAWETQYF. CDR3 nucleotide sequence: TGCAGCGTTGAAGATGGGCGGGGGGCCTGGGAGACCCAGTACTTC. Together with reference TRBV29-1 and TRBJ2-5, the CDR3 gives the full variable domain: SAVISQKPSRDICQRGTSLTIQCQVDSQVTMMFWYRQQPGQSLTLIATANQGSEATYESGFVIDKFPISRPNLTFSTLTVSNMSPEDSSIYLCSVEDGRGAWETQYFGPGTRLLVL.

This sequence joins TRBV7-9 and TRBJ1-1; D is ambiguous. This CDR3 region has 13 residues. Per germline, CDR1 SEHNR and CDR2 FQNEAQ (reference sequence). Trimming shortened V by 4 bases and J by 3 bases, and 9 bases separated the two germline ends. The CDR3 spells CASSSGGYTEAFF. Here the CDR3 DNA reads TGTGCCAGCAGCTCGGGTGGATACACTGAAGCTTTCTTT.

V is TRBV5-1 and J is TRBJ1-1; D perhaps matches TRBD1 (5 bases). From germline, CDR1 is SGHRS and CDR2 YFSETQ. Trimming took 5 bases from V and 4 from J, leaving 18 bases between them. This CDR3 region has 15 residues. The CDR3, as DNA: TGCGCCAGCAGTCTGCGGTCGGGGGGGGGCACTGAAGCTTTCTTT. This translates into CASSLRSGGGTEAFF.